This T cell receptor (beta chain) comes out of a study of beta chain features in type 1 diabetes. Findings and limits, study-wide: Moderate yet significant TCRB CDR3 shortening was seen in Type 1 diabetes patients in all four CD4+ subsets. Lower insertion and higher deletion counts appeared at VDJ junctions in type 1 diabetes patients. The naive, central memory and Treg TCRB repertoires showed an apparent similarity that was greater among patients than among healthy donors. The influence of HLA type on TCRB rearrangement stayed undetermined.

CD4+ naive, central memory, regulatory and stem cell-like memory cells were sorted via CD45RO/CCR7/CD25/CD127/CD95/CD27. Trimming cost V 4 bases and J 1 base; bases outside gene matches: 4. The CDR3 spans 16 residues. Per germline, CDR1 SGHNT and CDR2 YYREEE (reference sequence). Every bit of the isolated RNA underwent reverse transcription, so sequencing read expressed TCRB transcripts. Some clones are missing from TCRdb's copy, which holds only in-frame ones; the method was immunoSEQ multiplex PCR. The table includes around 280,000 clones, approximately 16% detected once. This clone was picked up a small number of times. Its antigen is currently unknown.

Sequenced sample: naive CD4+ T cells from blood. The J gene is TRBJ2-2, the V gene TRBV5-4; 10 nucleotides agree with TRBD2. The clonotype originates from a man younger than 35 with type 1 diabetes. The CDR3, as DNA: TGTGCCAGCAGCCGGCCTAGCGGGGGGAACACCGGGGAGCTGTTTTTT. This translates into CASSRPSGGNTGELFF.